This T cell receptor beta chain was captured in a study of cytomegalovirus exposure and HLA in healthy donors. Regarding the study as a whole: There were approximately 150 TCR beta chains listed as cytomegalovirus-associated. The dataset shows that most TCR sequences were rare, while some public TCRs occurred in many donors.

The CDR3 sequence is 18 residues long. CDR1 is SGHDT, CDR2 YYEEEE, per germline. V lost 4 bases and J 0 bases, leaving 20 bases between the germline ends. About this clone: The antigen is unknown.

Data came from immunoSEQ multiplex PCR; TCRdb stores just in-frame clones and leaves some out. The sample holds around 56,000 clones; 80% to 90% are singletons and the top ten take approximately 15%. The sequencing sample was made of PBMCs. This TCR derives from a woman aged 18-29 years in good health and CMV-seronegative. The rearrangement joins TRBV5-6 to TRBJ1-3; a weak D match, TRBD1 (5 bases). CDR3 DNA sequence: TGTGCCAGCAGCCCCTTGGGAAGGGGCCTATTCTCTGGAAACACCATATATTTT. This translates into CASSPLGRGLFSGNTIYF.